The 25 T cell receptor beta chains in this list originate from one sample, sequenced in a study of a mutant IDH1 vaccine in newly diagnosed glioma. What these receptors recognize is not known. Method: immunoSEQ multiplex PCR; TCRdb's copy keeps in-frame clones and lacks some. The sample yields over 55,000 clones, roughly 82% seen once. The sample's time point: week 5, during vaccination. The content of each vaccine dose was 300 ug of mutant IDH1 20-mer peptide, and topical imiquimod accompanied it. The sample here was PBMCs, taken from a glioma patient whose treatment included an IDH1 peptide vaccine. These receptors originate from a woman aged 18-29 years with glioma. Some clones in this sample may be carry-over from other donors' samples.

The gene calls are TRBV30 and TRBJ1-2; D remains unclear. The germline V gene has CDR1 GTSNPN and CDR2 SVGIG (reference sequence). This CDR3 is 15 amino acids long. V shed 0 bases and J shed 2 bases, with 13 bases lying between them. CDR3 loop: CAWSVSGIGNYGYTF. The DNA of the CDR3 is TGTGCCTGGAGTGTTTCTGGGATCGGAAACTATGGCTACACCTTC.

The chain links TRBV10-2 to TRBJ2-7; D unresolved. The V end was cut by 3 bases, the J end by 6 bases, with 6 bases between. This CDR3 is 11 amino acids long. The germline gives CDR1 WSHSY, CDR2 SAAADI. The CDR3 spells CASSDLSEQYF. CDR3 nucleotide sequence: TGCGCCAGCAGTGATCTTAGCGAGCAGTACTTC.

This sequence joins TRBV27 and TRBJ1-5, with a possible D match to TRBD1 (5 bases). The length of the CDR3 is 14 residues. V lost 2 bases and J lost 9, with 14 bases in between. The germline V gene has CDR1 MNHEY and CDR2 SMNVEV (reference sequence). The CDR3 reads CASSLDPVGTPQHF. The CDR3 DNA reads TGTGCCAGCAGTTTAGATCCAGTTGGGACGCCCCAGCATTTT.

The chain carries TRBV5-6 and TRBJ2-5, with D possibly TRBD1 on 5 matching bases. The ends were cut back, 2 bases at V and 2 bases at J, with 10 bases in the middle. The CDR3 consists of 14 residues. Per germline, CDR1 SGHDT and CDR2 YYEEEE. The CDR3 bases are TGTGCCAGCAGCTTCCGACAGCTTCAAGAGACCCAGTACTTC. It encodes CASSFRQLQETQYF. The whole variable domain, filled in from reference TRBV5-6 and TRBJ2-5, reads DAGVTQSPTHLIKTRGQQVTLRCSPKSGHDTVSWYQQALGQGPQFIFQYYEEEERQRGNFPDRFSGHQFPNYSSELNVNALLLGDSALYLCASSFRQLQETQYFGPGTRLLVL.

In DNA form, the CDR3 reads TGTGCCAGCAGTCCCTCGGCAGACGACTATGGCTACACCTTC. Residues: CASSPSADDYGYTF. This chain uses TRBV28 with TRBJ1-2; no definite D call. The CDR3 runs 14 residues. Per germline, CDR1 MDHEN and CDR2 SYDVKM. The V end was cut by 5 bases, the J end by 3 bases, with 13 bases between.

V and J are TRBV6-1 and TRBJ1-5; D is unclear. The CDR3 has 14 residues. V was pared by 1 base and J by 4 bases, with 8 bases between. The germline CDR1 and CDR2 sequences are MNHNS and SASEGT. This CDR3 is CASSEGAVNQPQHF. The DNA of the CDR3 is TGTGCCAGCAGTGAAGGGGCAGTAAATCAGCCCCAGCATTTT.

The J gene is TRBJ1-1, the V gene TRBV27; the D gene is possibly TRBD1 (6 bases). Trimming cost V 3 bases and J 6 bases, with 11 bases left between them. This CDR3 region has 13 residues. Germline CDR1 MNHEY, CDR2 SMNVEV (reference sequence). The CDR3 here is CASSLDSFAEAFF. CDR3 sequence (DNA): TGTGCCAGCAGTTTGGACAGTTTTGCTGAAGCTTTCTTT.

On this clone itself: The same CDR3 also results from other DNA sequences found in this sample. CDR3 region: CSVRDSYEQYF. CDR3 sequence (DNA): TGCAGCGTCCGGGACTCCTACGAGCAGTACTTC. The chain has TRBV29-1 and TRBJ2-7; D possibly corresponds to TRBD2 (5 bases). Trimming pared 6 bases from V and 0 bases from J, leaving 6 bases between. Germline V lookup: CDR1 SQVTM, CDR2 ANQGSEA. The CDR3 has 11 residues.

The genes are TRBV27 and TRBJ2-1; TRBD2 matches at 11 bases. The germline gives CDR1 MNHEY, CDR2 SMNVEV (reference sequence). The junction had 10 bases not matched to a gene; V was cut back by 2 bases and J by 7 bases. The CDR3 loop spans 17 amino acids. This CDR3 reads CASSLGTSGSHVNEQFF. Written as DNA, the CDR3 is TGTGCCAGCAGTTTAGGAACTAGCGGGAGTCATGTGAATGAGCAGTTCTTC.

The gene calls are TRBV13 and TRBJ1-1; D unclear. Trimming took 3 bases from V and 1 from J, leaving 9 bases between them. The germline V gene has CDR1 PRHDT and CDR2 FYEKMQ (reference sequence). The CDR3 runs 14 residues. The CDR3 DNA reads as TGTGCCAGCAGCTTCGGACGGCAGAACACTGAAGCTTTCTTT. It is translated as CASSFGRQNTEAFF.

The J gene is TRBJ2-2, the V gene TRBV9; TRBD2 aligns across 14 bases. The CDR3 length is 18 residues. CDR1 and CDR2 (germline): SGDLS, YYNGEE. V lost 4 bases, J lost 2 bases, and 7 bases stayed unmatched. The CDR3 coding sequence is TGTGCCAGCAGCTTTCCGACTAGCGGGGGGGCAAACACCGGGGAGCTGTTTTTT. Residues: CASSFPTSGGANTGELFF.

The rearrangement joins TRBV20-1 to TRBJ2-5; D is unresolved. The germline gives CDR1 DFQATT, CDR2 SNEGSKA (reference sequence). The CDR3 totals 11 residues. For the CDR3, the DNA is TGCAGCGCCACCGCGAAAGAGACCCAGTACTTC. This codes for CSATAKETQYF.

For this clone: The same CDR3 can be traced to other DNA sequences in this sample. The gene calls are TRBV20-1 and TRBJ2-5; D is undetermined. V was pared by 6 bases and J by 2 bases, with 4 bases between. The CDR3 runs 10 residues. CDR1 and CDR2 (germline): DFQATT, SNEGSKA (reference sequence). This chain's CDR3 is CSADQETQYF. CDR3 bases: TGCAGTGCGGATCAAGAGACCCAGTACTTC.

The chain uses TRBV7-8 and TRBJ1-2; D is unclear. This CDR3 region has 14 residues. V shed 0 bases and J shed 8 bases, with 13 bases lying between them. Germline CDR1 and CDR2: SGHVS and FQNEAQ. CDR3 sequence (DNA): TGTGCCAGCAGCTTAGCCTGGGCCCAATCGGGCTACACCTTC. Protein product: CASSLAWAQSGYTF.

CDR3 DNA sequence: TGCGCCAGCAGCCAAGTGAGCGGGAGCACCGGGGAGCTGTTTTTT. Translating it yields CASSQVSGSTGELFF. The J gene is TRBJ2-2, the V gene TRBV4-1, with 8 nucleotides matching TRBD2. This CDR3 has 15 amino acids. Germline CDR1 is MGHRA and CDR2 is YSYEKL. With V trimmed by 1 base and J by 4 bases, 2 bases remained unmatched.

The chain uses TRBV9 and TRBJ2-7; 9 nucleotides match TRBD1. Germline CDR1 SGDLS, CDR2 YYNGEE. Unmatched junction bases numbered 8, after V lost 4 bases and J lost 0 bases. The CDR3 is 16 residues long. This CDR3 is CASSPLGTGSSYEQYF. The CDR3, as DNA: TGTGCCAGCAGCCCCCTCGGGACAGGGAGCTCCTACGAGCAGTACTTC.

The rearrangement links TRBV5-8 to TRBJ1-5; D possibly corresponds to TRBD1 (5 bases). The V end lost 1 base, the J end lost 7 bases, and 6 bases lay between the germline ends. In germline, CDR1 is SGHTS, CDR2 YDEGEE. The CDR3 sequence is 12 residues long. The CDR3 DNA is TGTGCCAGCAGCTTGCGGGGGCAGCCCCAGCATTTT. It specifies CASSLRGQPQHF.

CDR3 nucleotides: TGTGCCAGCAGTGAGGGGGCTTCCTATGGCTACACCTTC. As protein: CASSEGASYGYTF. This chain connects TRBV6-1 to TRBJ1-2; TRBD1 might be the D (6 bases). Germline values: CDR1 MNHNS, CDR2 SASEGT. The CDR3 runs to 13 residues. V was clipped by 3 bases and J by 4 bases, with 9 bases between them.

The chain recombines TRBV5-1 with TRBJ2-7; 7 nucleotides match TRBD2. The CDR3 is 13 residues long. Looked up from germline, CDR1 is SGHRS and CDR2 is YFSETQ. After removal of 4 bases from V and 7 bases from J, the junction contained 8 bases not matched to a gene. CDR3 sequence reads: CASSRIGGWEQYF. The CDR3 coding sequence is TGCGCCAGCAGCCGAATCGGGGGGTGGGAGCAGTACTTC. The full variable domain, its missing parts supplied by reference TRBV5-1 and TRBJ2-7, is KAGVTQTPRYLIKTRGQQVTLSCSPISGHRSVSWYQQTPGQGLQFLFEYFSETQRNKGNFPGRFSGRQFSNSRSEMNVSTLELGDSALYLCASSRIGGWEQYFGPGTRLTVT.

The CDR3 sequence: CASSLESLTGELFF. The CDR3 DNA reads TGTGCCAGCAGCTTGGAAAGCCTCACCGGGGAGCTGTTTTTT. The chain couples TRBV5-4 to TRBJ2-2; no firm D call. Germline V gives CDR1 SGHNT, CDR2 YYREEE (reference sequence). V shed 0 bases and J shed 4 bases, with 7 bases lying between them. This CDR3 is 14 amino acids long. Based on the CDR3 plus reference TRBV5-4 and TRBJ2-2, the full variable domain is ETGVTQSPTHLIKTRGQQVTLRCSSQSGHNTVSWYQQALGQGPQFIFQYYREEENGRGNFPPRFSGLQFPNYSSELNVNALELDDSALYLCASSLESLTGELFFGEGSRLTVL.

This chain links TRBV5-4 with TRBJ1-6; TRBD1 is a possible D gene (6 bases). CDR1 and CDR2 (germline): SGHNT, YYREEE (reference sequence). The V gene lost 0 bases and the J gene lost 6 bases, with 10 bases spanning the gap. This CDR3 is 15 amino acids long. In DNA form, the CDR3 reads TGTGCCAGCAGCTTGGCCGGGGGGCCTAATTCACCCCTCCACTTT. This translates into CASSLAGGPNSPLHF.

V and J are TRBV6-5 and TRBJ2-1; 7 nucleotides match TRBD1. V shed 6 bases and J 9 bases; nucleotides not matched to a gene: 8. Germline values: CDR1 MNHEY, CDR2 SVGAGI. The CDR3 runs 13 residues. DNA for the CDR3: TGTGCCAGCAGACTACAGGGGCAGGTTGAGCAGTTCTTC. Translation gives CASRLQGQVEQFF.

CDR3 region: CTSSPHEGLVNLLEYNEQFF. In DNA, the CDR3 is TGCACCAGCAGCCCGCACGAGGGACTAGTCAACCTACTTGAGTACAATGAGCAGTTCTTC. The J gene is TRBJ2-1, the V gene TRBV1; the DNA was not compared with TRBD2, the D call given in the table. TRBV1 is described as a pseudogene. The CDR3 contains 20 residues.

The gene calls are TRBV5-1 and TRBJ1-4; 9 positions agree with TRBD1. Germline lookup yields CDR1 SGHRS and CDR2 YFSETQ. The CDR3 loop spans 17 amino acids. After removal of 5 bases from V and 8 bases from J, the junction contained 16 bases not matched to a gene. CDR3 coding DNA: TGCGCCAGCAGGGCTACCGGGACAGGGCTTTTCCCCGAAAAACTGTTTTTT. The encoded protein is CASRATGTGLFPEKLFF.

Comment on this clone: This is likely an artifact of a read error, given a far larger clone one base away. The sample has other DNA sequences that encode this CDR3 too. The CDR3 DNA is TGCGCCAGCAGTGCCGGGACAGCGGTAAACACCATATATTTT. The encoded protein is CASSAGTAVNTIYF. The rearrangement links TRBV6-1 to TRBJ1-3; 7 nucleotides agree with TRBD1. The CDR3 totals 14 residues. CDR1 is MNHNS, CDR2 SASEGT, per germline.